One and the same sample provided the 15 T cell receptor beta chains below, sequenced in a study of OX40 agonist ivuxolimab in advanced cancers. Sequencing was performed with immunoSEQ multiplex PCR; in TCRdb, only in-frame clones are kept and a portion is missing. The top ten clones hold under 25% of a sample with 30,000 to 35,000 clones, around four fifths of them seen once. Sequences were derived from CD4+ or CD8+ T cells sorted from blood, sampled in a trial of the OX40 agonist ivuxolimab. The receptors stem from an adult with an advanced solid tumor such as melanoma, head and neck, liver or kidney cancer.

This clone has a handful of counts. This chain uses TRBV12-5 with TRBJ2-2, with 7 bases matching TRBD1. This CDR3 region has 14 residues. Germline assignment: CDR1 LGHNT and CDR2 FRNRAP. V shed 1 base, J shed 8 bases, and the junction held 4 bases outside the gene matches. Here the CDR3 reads CASGLDRGPGELFF. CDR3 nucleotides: TGTGCTAGTGGTTTGGACAGGGGCCCGGGGGAGCTGTTTTTT.

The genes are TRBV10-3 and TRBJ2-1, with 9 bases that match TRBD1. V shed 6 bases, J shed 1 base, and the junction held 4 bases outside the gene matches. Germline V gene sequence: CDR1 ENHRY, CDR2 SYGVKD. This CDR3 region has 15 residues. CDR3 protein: CAIRGGQGSYNEQFF. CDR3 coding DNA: TGTGCCATCAGGGGGGGACAGGGTTCCTACAATGAGCAGTTCTTC.

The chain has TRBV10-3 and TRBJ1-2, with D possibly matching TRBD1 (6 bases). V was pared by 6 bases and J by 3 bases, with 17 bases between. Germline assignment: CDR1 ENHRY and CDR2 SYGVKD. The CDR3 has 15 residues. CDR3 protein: CAISPLRQDYYGYTF. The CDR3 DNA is TGTGCCATCAGCCCGCTTCGACAGGATTACTATGGCTACACCTTC.

The CDR3: CASSGFTRGNEQFF. In nucleotides, the CDR3 is TGCGCCAGCTCCGGGTTTACTAGAGGGAATGAGCAGTTCTTC. This sequence joins TRBV4-1 and TRBJ2-1; D may be TRBD2 (5 bases). The V end lost 8 bases, the J end lost 7 bases, and 18 bases lay between the germline ends. CDR1 is MGHRA, CDR2 YSYEKL, per germline. The CDR3 consists of 14 residues.

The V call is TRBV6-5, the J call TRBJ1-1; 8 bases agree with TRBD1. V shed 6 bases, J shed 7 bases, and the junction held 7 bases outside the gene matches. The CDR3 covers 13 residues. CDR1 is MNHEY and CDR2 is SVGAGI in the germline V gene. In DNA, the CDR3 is TGTGCCAGCAGCTCGCGCGGGACAGGTGAAGCTTTCTTT. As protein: CASSSRGTGEAFF.

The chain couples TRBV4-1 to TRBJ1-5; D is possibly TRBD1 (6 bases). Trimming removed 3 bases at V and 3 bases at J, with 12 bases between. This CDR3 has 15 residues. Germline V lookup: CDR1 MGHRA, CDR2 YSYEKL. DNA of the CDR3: TGCGCCAGCAGCCACGACTGGGACAACAATCAGCCCCAGCATTTT. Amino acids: CASSHDWDNNQPQHF.

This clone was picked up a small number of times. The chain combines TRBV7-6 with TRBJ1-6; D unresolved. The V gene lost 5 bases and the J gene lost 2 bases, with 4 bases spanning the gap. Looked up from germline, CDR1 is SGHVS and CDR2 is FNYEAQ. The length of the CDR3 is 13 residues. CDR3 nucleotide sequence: TGTGCCAGCAGCCCTGCCTATAATTCACCCCTCCACTTT. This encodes CASSPAYNSPLHF.

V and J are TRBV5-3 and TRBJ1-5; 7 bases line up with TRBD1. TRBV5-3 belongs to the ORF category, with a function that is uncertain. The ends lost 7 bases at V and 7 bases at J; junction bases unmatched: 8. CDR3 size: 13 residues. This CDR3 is CARGTVGSQPQHF. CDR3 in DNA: TGTGCCAGAGGGACAGTTGGTTCCCAGCCCCAGCATTTT.

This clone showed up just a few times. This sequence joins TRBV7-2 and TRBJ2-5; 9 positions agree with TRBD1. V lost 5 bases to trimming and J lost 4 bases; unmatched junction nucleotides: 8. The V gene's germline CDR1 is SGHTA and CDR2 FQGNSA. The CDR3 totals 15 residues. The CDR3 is CASSADRGGGETQYF. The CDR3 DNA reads TGTGCCAGCAGCGCCGACAGGGGGGGAGGAGAGACCCAGTACTTC.

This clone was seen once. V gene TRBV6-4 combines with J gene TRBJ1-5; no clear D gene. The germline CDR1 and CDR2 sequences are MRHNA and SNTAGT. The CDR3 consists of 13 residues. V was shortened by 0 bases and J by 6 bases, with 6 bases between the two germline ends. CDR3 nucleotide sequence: TGTGCCAGCAGTGACTCGATGGGTCAGCCCCAGCATTTT. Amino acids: CASSDSMGQPQHF.

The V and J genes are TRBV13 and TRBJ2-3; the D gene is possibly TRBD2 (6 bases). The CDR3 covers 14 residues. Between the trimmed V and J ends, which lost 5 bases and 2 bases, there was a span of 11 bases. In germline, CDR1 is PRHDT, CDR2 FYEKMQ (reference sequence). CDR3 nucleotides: TGTGCCAGCAGCCCCCGGACTATCACAGATACGCAGTATTTT. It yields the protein CASSPRTITDTQYF.

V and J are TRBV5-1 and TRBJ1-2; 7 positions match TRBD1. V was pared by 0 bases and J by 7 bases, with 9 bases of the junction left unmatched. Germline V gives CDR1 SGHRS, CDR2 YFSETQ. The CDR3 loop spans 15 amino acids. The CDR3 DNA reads TGCGCCAGCAGCTTGGGAGTTACAGGGGAGGGTGGCTACACCTTC. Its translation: CASSLGVTGEGGYTF.

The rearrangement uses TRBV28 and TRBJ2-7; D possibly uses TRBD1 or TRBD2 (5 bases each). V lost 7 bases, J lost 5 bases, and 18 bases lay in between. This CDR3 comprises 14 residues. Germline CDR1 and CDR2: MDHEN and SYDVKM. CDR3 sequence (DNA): TGTGCCAGCACCGACGAGGGGTTAGAGGACGAGCAGTACTTC. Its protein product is CASTDEGLEDEQYF.

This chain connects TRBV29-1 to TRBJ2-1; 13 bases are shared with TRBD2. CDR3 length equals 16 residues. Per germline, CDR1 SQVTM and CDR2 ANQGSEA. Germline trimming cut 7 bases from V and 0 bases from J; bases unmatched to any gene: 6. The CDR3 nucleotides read TGCAGCGCTAGACTAGCGGGGGGTTTCTCCTACAATGAGCAGTTCTTC. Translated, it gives CSARLAGGFSYNEQFF.

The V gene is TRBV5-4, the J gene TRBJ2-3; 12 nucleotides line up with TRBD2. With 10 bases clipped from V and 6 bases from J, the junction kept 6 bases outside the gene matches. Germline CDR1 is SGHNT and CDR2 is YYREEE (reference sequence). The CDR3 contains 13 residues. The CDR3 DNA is TGTGCCCTGACTAGCGGGGGCGGGGATACGCAGTATTTT. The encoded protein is CALTSGGGDTQYF.